This T cell receptor (beta chain) emerged from a study of T cells in Graves' hyperthyroidism and ophthalmopathy. Note on this clonotype: One end of the junction varies from germline; a read error may be responsible.

This CDR3 region has 15 residues. CDR1 and CDR2 (germline): SGHRS, YFSETQ. Amplification of TCR beta CDR3 regions used RNA as the template. An initial round of RT-PCR targeting the TCR CDR3 relied on the HTBI primer set. TCRdb itself ran the multiplex PCR reads through MiXCR, one entry per CDR3 protein. The sample lists fewer than 600,000 distinct CDR3 sequences, 14% occurring once. The receptor comes from a middle-aged woman with Graves' hyperthyroidism. J is TRBJ2-7 and V is TRBV5-1, with D hard to call. Sequenced sample: blood. The CDR3 region has the DNA TGTGCCAGCAGCTCTCAGACAAGCCTCTCCTACGAGCAGTACTTC. It encodes CASSSQTSLSYEQYF. The full variable domain, its missing parts supplied by reference TRBV5-1 and TRBJ2-7, is KAGVTQTPRYLIKTRGQQVTLSCSPISGHRSVSWYQQTPGQGLQFLFEYFSETQRNKGNFPGRFSGRQFSNSRSEMNVSTLELGDSALYLCASSSQTSLSYEQYFGPGTRLTVT.